The 18 T cell receptor beta chains below all came from one sample that was sequenced in a study of blood T cell repertoires in COVID-19. The protocol was immunoSEQ multiplex PCR, while the TCRdb copy is restricted to in-frame clones and leaves out a portion. The sample has more than 120,000 clones, 75% to 90% seen once. The sequenced sample was peripheral blood. These receptors were taken from a human donor in a cohort sampled during active COVID-19.

The chain is built from TRBV27 and TRBJ1-6; TRBD1 matches at 7 bases. The junction had 3 bases not matched to a gene; V was cut back by 5 bases and J by 11 bases. CDR1 MNHEY and CDR2 SMNVEV come from the germline V gene (reference sequence). CDR3 length equals 12 residues. Here the CDR3 reads CASSNRGTPLHF. CDR3 coding DNA: TGTGCCAGCAGTAACAGGGGTACACCCCTCCACTTT.

The genes are TRBV28 and TRBJ1-2, with D uncertain. V was pared by 5 bases and J by 0 bases, with 10 bases between. The CDR3 runs to 14 residues. Germline V gene sequence: CDR1 MDHEN, CDR2 SYDVKM. The CDR3 is CASSPAISNYGYTF. As DNA, the CDR3 is TGTGCCAGCAGTCCAGCGATATCTAACTATGGCTACACCTTC.

The chain combines TRBV4-2 with TRBJ1-3; 11 bases match TRBD1. The ends lost 1 base at V and 2 bases at J; junction bases unmatched: 1. The CDR3 runs to 16 residues. The V gene's germline CDR1 is LGHNA and CDR2 YNFKEQ. CDR3 residues: CASSQVGQGAGNTIYF. The CDR3 DNA reads as TGTGCCAGCAGCCAAGTGGGACAGGGGGCTGGAAACACCATATATTTT.

The chain has TRBV19 and TRBJ2-2; 12 nucleotides match TRBD2. CDR1 LNHDA and CDR2 SQIVND come from the germline V gene (reference sequence). V lost 5 bases and J lost 4; bases outside the gene matches: 11. This CDR3 spans 18 amino acids. The CDR3 loop reads CASSGIRTSGTGTGELFF. The CDR3 DNA follows: TGTGCCAGTAGTGGCATTCGGACTAGCGGGACGGGCACCGGGGAGCTGTTTTTT.

The rearrangement joins TRBV7-9 to TRBJ2-3; a weak D match, TRBD2 (7 bases). The germline V gene encodes CDR1 SEHNR and CDR2 FQNEAQ (reference sequence). The CDR3 covers 16 residues. V was shortened by 1 base and J by 0 bases, with 11 bases between the two germline ends. The CDR3 loop reads CASSLVGGESTDTQYF. The CDR3 nucleotides read TGTGCCAGCAGCTTAGTAGGGGGGGAAAGCACAGATACGCAGTATTTT.

This clone was detected once. This rearrangement joins TRBV25-1 to TRBJ2-1; D unclear. The germline gives CDR1 MGHDK, CDR2 SYGVNS. The CDR3 extends over 15 amino acids. With 5 bases removed from V and 4 bases from J, the gap between germline ends came to 15 bases. This chain's CDR3 is CASSTPMGTYNEQFF. CDR3 DNA sequence: TGTGCCAGCAGTACCCCGATGGGCACTTACAATGAGCAGTTCTTC.

The chain joins TRBV7-3 to TRBJ2-3; 12 bases are shared with TRBD2. Unmatched junction bases numbered 8, after V lost 1 base and J lost 3 bases. The CDR3 spans 18 residues. Germline lookup yields CDR1 SGHTA and CDR2 FQGTGA. As DNA, the CDR3 is TGTGCCAGCAGCTTAATCCCTAGCGGGGGGGCCAGGACAGATACGCAGTATTTT. Translating gives CASSLIPSGGARTDTQYF.

The chain couples TRBV19 to TRBJ1-1; D call uncertain. CDR1 and CDR2 (germline): LNHDA, SQIVND (reference sequence). Trimming shortened V by 4 bases and J by 1 base, and 7 bases separated the two germline ends. CDR3 length: 13 amino acids. The CDR3, as DNA: TGTGCCAGTAGTAAATCAGGGAACACTGAAGCTTTCTTT. Translated, it gives CASSKSGNTEAFF.

J is TRBJ1-1 and V is TRBV5-1; D is perhaps TRBD1 (5 bases). The CDR3 sequence is 14 residues long. Germline lookup yields CDR1 SGHRS and CDR2 YFSETQ. V lost 0 bases and J 0 bases, leaving 6 bases between the germline ends. In DNA form, the CDR3 reads TGCGCCAGCAGCTTGGACAGGCTGAACACTGAAGCTTTCTTT. Residues: CASSLDRLNTEAFF. Based on the CDR3 plus reference TRBV5-1 and TRBJ1-1, the full variable domain is KAGVTQTPRYLIKTRGQQVTLSCSPISGHRSVSWYQQTPGQGLQFLFEYFSETQRNKGNFPGRFSGRQFSNSRSEMNVSTLELGDSALYLCASSLDRLNTEAFFGQGTRLTVV.

The chain is built from TRBV19 and TRBJ1-5; 10 nucleotides agree with TRBD1. This CDR3 contains 15 residues. The trim removed 2 bases at V and 4 bases at J, leaving 2 bases unmatched. CDR1 and CDR2 from the germline V gene are LNHDA and SQIVND (reference sequence). DNA of the CDR3: TGTGCCAGTAGTATAAGGGGACAGGGGAATCAGCCCCAGCATTTT. Protein sequence: CASSIRGQGNQPQHF. The full variable domain, rest sourced from reference TRBV19 and TRBJ1-5, is DGGITQSPKYLFRKEGQNVTLSCEQNLNHDAMYWYRQDPGQGLRLIYYSQIVNDFQKGDIAEGYSVSREKKESFPLTVTSAQKNPTAFYLCASSIRGQGNQPQHFGDGTRLSIL.

The V gene is TRBV10-3, the J gene TRBJ2-2; 10 bases are shared with TRBD1. Germline V gives CDR1 ENHRY, CDR2 SYGVKD. There are 16 residues in the CDR3. Unmatched junction bases numbered 9, after V lost 4 bases and J lost 7 bases. The CDR3 DNA reads TGTGCCATCAGTGTCCGGGACAGGGGAGACAACGGGGAGCTGTTTTTT. Translation gives CAISVRDRGDNGELFF.

The chain is built from TRBV5-1 and TRBJ2-5; 11 bases map to TRBD2. V gave up 3 bases and J gave up 3 bases; unmatched junction bases: 7. Germline assignment: CDR1 SGHRS and CDR2 YFSETQ. This CDR3 is 16 amino acids long. CDR3 DNA sequence: TGCGCCAGCAGCTCGGGACTAGCGGTAAAAGAAGAGACCCAGTACTTC. Its protein is CASSSGLAVKEETQYF.

The genes are TRBV2 and TRBJ2-7, with TRBD1 matching over 11 bases. Trimming removed 6 bases from V and 4 bases from J; junction bases left unmatched: 5. In germline, CDR1 is SNHLY, CDR2 FYNNEI. The CDR3 sequence is 14 residues long. The DNA for the CDR3 is TGTGCCAGCAGGGACAGGGGGCGAAGGTACGAGCAGTACGTC. As protein: CASRDRGRRYEQYV.

The V call is TRBV19, the J call TRBJ1-2; D is perhaps TRBD1 (5 bases). CDR3 size: 15 residues. Per the germline V gene, CDR1 is LNHDA and CDR2 is SQIVND (reference sequence). V was pared by 5 bases and J by 5 bases, with 18 bases between. The CDR3 region has the DNA TGTGCCAGTAGTCCAGCACGGGGGAGCACTTATGGCTACACCTTC. Protein product: CASSPARGSTYGYTF.

The CDR3 region is CASSENGRRVGLAPPDTQYF. In nucleotides, the CDR3 is TGTGCCAGCAGTGAAAATGGTCGACGGGTGGGACTAGCTCCCCCAGATACGCAGTATTTT. The chain has TRBV6-1 and TRBJ2-3; 9 bases fit TRBD2. V lost 2 bases to trimming and J lost 4 bases; unmatched junction nucleotides: 19. This CDR3 is 20 amino acids long. Germline CDR1 is MNHNS and CDR2 is SASEGT.

The chain links TRBV7-6 to TRBJ1-1; D remains unclear. From germline, CDR1 is SGHVS and CDR2 FNYEAQ. V was pared by 3 bases and J by 0 bases, with 11 bases between. This CDR3 is 15 amino acids long. The CDR3 nucleotides read TGTGCCAGCAGCTTTAACCCCACACTGAACACTGAAGCTTTCTTT. It is translated as CASSFNPTLNTEAFF.

The sample holds a few counts of this clone. The chain couples TRBV7-9 to TRBJ1-1; 10 positions match TRBD1. Germline values: CDR1 SEHNR, CDR2 FQNEAQ (reference sequence). The junction had 6 bases not matched to a gene; V was cut back by 5 bases and J by 3 bases. CDR3 length equals 15 residues. CDR3 coding DNA: TGTGCCAGCAGCGTAAGACAGGGGGCGGACACTGAAGCTTTCTTT. Its translation is CASSVRQGADTEAFF.

This chain links TRBV15 with TRBJ1-4; D is ambiguous. The CDR3 extends over 12 amino acids. Trimming shortened V by 0 bases and J by 7 bases, and 3 bases separated the two germline ends. The germline gives CDR1 LNHNV, CDR2 YYDKDF (reference sequence). The CDR3 reads CATSRDLEKLFF. CDR3 nucleotide sequence: TGTGCCACCAGCAGAGATCTTGAAAAACTGTTTTTT. The entire variable domain, with the rest obtained from reference TRBV15 and TRBJ1-4, is as follows: DAMVIQNPRYQVTQFGKPVTLSCSQTLNHNVMYWYQQKSSQAPKLLFHYYDKDFNNEADTPDNFQSRRPNTSFCFLDIRSPGLGDTAMYLCATSRDLEKLFFGSGTQLSVL.